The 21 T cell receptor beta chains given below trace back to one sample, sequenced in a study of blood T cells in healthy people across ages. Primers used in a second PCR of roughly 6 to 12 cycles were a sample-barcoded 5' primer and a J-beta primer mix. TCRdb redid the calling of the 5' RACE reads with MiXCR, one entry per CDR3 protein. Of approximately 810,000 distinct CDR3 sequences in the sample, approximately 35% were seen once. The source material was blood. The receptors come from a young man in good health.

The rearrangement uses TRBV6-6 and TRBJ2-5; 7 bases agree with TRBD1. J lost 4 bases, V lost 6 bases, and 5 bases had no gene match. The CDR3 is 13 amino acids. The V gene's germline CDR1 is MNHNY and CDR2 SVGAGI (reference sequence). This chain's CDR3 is CASSKDRRETQYF. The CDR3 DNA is TGTGCCAGCAGCAAGGACAGGCGAGAGACCCAGTACTTC.

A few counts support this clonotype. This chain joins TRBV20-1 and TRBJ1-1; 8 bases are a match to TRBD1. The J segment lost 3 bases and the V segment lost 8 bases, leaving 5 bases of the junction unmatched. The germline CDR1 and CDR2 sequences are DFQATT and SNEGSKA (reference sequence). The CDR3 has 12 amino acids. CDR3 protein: CSSGGADTEAFF. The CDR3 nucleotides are TGCAGTTCAGGGGGCGCGGACACTGAAGCTTTCTTT.

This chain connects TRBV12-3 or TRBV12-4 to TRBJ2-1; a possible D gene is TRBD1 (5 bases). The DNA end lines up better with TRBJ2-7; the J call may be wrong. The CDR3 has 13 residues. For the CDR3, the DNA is TGTGCCAGCGACAGTAGCTCCTACAATGAGCAGTACTTC. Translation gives CASDSSSYNEQYF.

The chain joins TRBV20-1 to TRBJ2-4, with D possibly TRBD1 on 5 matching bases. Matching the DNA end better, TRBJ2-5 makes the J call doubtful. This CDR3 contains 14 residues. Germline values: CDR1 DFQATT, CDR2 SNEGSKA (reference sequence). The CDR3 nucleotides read TGCAGTGCTAGAGATCGCGGCAGGGCTGAGACCCAGTACTTC. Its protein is CSARDRGRAETQYF.

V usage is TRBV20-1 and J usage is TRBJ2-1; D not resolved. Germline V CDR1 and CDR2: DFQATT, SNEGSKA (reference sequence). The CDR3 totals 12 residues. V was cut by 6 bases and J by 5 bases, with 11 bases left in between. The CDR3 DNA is TGCAGTGCACTAAGCATTCACAATGAGCAGTTCTTC. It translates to CSALSIHNEQFF.

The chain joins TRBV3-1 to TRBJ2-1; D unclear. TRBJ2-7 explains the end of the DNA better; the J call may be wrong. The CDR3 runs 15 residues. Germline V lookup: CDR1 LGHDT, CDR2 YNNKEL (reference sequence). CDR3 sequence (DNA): TGTGCCAGCAGCCAAGATAGGCAGATCTACAATGAGCAGTACTTC. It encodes CASSQDRQIYNEQYF.

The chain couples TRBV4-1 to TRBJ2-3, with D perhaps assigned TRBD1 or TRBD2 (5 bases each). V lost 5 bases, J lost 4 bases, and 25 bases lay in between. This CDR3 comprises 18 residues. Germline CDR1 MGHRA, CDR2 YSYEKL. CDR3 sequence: CASSSGPTSGLWPDTQYF. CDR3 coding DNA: TGCGCCAGCAGCTCGGGGCCTACTTCGGGCTTATGGCCAGATACGCAGTATTTT.

Here the CDR3 DNA reads TGTGCCAGCAGTTTTGAGGGGGCCGAAGAGACCCAGTACTTC. Its translation: CASSFEGAEETQYF. V and J are TRBV12-3 or TRBV12-4 and TRBJ2-5; 7 bases are a match to TRBD1. The CDR3 has 14 amino acids. Trimming at V came to 3 bases and at J to 3 bases, leaving 4 bases not matched to a gene.

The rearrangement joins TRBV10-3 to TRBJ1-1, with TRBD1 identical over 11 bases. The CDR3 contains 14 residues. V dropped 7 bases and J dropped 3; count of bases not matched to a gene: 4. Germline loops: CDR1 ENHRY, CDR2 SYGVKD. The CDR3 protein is CAITPGQGDTEAFF. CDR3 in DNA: TGTGCCATCACTCCGGGACAGGGGGACACTGAAGCTTTCTTT.

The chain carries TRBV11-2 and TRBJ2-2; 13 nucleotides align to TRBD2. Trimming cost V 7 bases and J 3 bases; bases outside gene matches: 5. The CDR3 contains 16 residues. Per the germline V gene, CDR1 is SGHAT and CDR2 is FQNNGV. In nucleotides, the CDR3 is TGTGCCAGCAACTCACTAGCGGGGGGGTACACCGGGGAGCTGTTTTTT. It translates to CASNSLAGGYTGELFF.

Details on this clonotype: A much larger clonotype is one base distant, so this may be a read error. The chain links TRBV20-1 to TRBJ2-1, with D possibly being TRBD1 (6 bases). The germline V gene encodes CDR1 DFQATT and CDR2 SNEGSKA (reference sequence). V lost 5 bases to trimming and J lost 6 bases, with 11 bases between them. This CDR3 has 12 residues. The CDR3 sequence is CSAVIGGNEQFF. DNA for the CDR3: TGCAGTGCTGTCATAGGGGGCAATGAGCAGTTCTTC.

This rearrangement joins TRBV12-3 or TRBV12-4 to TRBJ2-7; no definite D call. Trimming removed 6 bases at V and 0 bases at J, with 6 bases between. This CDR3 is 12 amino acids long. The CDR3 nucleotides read TGTGCCAGCAGGGACGCCTCCTACGAGCAGTACTTC. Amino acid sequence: CASRDASYEQYF.

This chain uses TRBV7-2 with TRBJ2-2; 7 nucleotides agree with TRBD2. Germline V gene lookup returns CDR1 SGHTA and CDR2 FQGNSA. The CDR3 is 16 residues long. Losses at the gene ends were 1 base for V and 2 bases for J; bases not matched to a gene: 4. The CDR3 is CASSLEPGGNTGELFF. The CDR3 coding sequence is TGTGCCAGCAGCTTAGAACCGGGGGGTAACACCGGGGAGCTGTTTTTT.

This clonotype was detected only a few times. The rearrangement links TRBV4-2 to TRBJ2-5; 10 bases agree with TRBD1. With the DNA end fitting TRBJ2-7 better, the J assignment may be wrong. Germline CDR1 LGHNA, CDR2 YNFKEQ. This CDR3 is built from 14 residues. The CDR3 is CASSQGGTGDEQYF. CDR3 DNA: TGTGCCAGCAGCCAAGGAGGGACAGGGGACGAGCAGTACTTC.

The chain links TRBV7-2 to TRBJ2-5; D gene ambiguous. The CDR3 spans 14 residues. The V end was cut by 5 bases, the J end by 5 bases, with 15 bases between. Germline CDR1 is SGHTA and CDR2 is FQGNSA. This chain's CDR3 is CASSLYSPRETQYF. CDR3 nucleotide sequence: TGTGCCAGCAGCCTGTACAGTCCTCGGGAGACCCAGTACTTC.

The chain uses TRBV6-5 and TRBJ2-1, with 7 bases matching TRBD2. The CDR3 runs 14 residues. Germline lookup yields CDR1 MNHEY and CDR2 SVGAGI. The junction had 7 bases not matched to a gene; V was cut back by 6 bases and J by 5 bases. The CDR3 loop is CASRWTRNNNEQFF. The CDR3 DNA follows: TGTGCCAGCAGATGGACTAGGAATAACAATGAGCAGTTCTTC.

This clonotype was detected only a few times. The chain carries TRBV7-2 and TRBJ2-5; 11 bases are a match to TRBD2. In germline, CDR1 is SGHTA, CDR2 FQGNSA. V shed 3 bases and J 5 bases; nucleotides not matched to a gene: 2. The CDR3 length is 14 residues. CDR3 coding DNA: TGTGCCAGCAGCTTTAGCGGGGGGGCGGAGACCCAGTACTTC. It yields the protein CASSFSGGAETQYF. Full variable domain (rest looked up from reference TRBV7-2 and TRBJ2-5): GAGVSQSPSNKVTEKGKDVELRCDPISGHTALYWYRQSLGQGLEFLIYFQGNSAPDKSGLPSDRFSAERTGGSVSTLTIQRTQQEDSAVYLCASSFSGGAETQYFGPGTRLLVL.

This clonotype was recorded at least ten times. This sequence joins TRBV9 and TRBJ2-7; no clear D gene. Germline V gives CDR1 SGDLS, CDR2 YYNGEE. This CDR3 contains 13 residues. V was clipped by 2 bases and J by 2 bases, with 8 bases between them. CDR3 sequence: CASSVGSPYEQYF. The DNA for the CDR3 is TGTGCCAGCAGCGTTGGCAGCCCCTACGAGCAGTACTTC.

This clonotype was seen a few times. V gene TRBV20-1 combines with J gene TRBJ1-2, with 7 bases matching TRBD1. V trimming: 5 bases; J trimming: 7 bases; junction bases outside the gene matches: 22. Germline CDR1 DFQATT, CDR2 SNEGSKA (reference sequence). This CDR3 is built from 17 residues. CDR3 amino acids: CSAGGGGSSLFGPGYTF. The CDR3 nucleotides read TGCAGTGCTGGAGGAGGGGGCAGCTCTCTATTTGGTCCTGGCTACACCTTC.

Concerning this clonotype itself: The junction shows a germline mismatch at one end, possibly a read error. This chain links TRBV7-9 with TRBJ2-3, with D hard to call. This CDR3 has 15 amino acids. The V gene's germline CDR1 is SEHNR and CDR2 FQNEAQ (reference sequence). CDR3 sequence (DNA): TGTGCCAGCAGTTCCGCCGGGCTGCGCCCAGATACGCGGTATTTT. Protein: CASSSAGLRPDTRYF.

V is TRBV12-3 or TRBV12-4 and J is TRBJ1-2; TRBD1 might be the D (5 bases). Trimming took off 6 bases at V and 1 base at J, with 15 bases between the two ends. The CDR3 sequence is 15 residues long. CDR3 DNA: TGTGCCAGCAGCCTGACTAGGGGACTTAACTATGGCTACACCTTC. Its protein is CASSLTRGLNYGYTF.